The clone carrying this T cell receptor beta chain appeared a single time. Its antigen is not known. The data stem from a study of cytomegalovirus exposure and HLA in healthy donors. On the study more broadly: Around 85 million unique TCR sequences came from HLA-typed donors in an early release. Genotyping of 398 donors showed that 80% to 85% belonged to the Caucasian-associated ancestry cluster.

Germline loops: CDR1 SGHDT, CDR2 YYEEEE. V dropped 4 bases and J dropped 7; count of bases not matched to a gene: 12. The CDR3 extends over 16 amino acids. A multiplex PCR was run with 60 Vbeta primers and 13 Jbeta primers. Profiled with immunoSEQ multiplex PCR; TCRdb holds only in-frame clones, not every one. Of 120,000 or so clones in the sample, approximately 74% were seen once. Study-level points and caveats: TCR beta sequences reportedly predicted most subjects' HLA-A and HLA-B alleles accurately.

J is TRBJ2-2 and V is TRBV5-6; 8 nucleotides agree with TRBD1. The specimen was PBMCs. This TCR came from a man between 35 and 55 years old in good health and CMV-seropositive. DNA of the CDR3: TGTGCCAGCAGCATACGGGCAGGGGGCTATGTCGGGGAGCTGTTTTTT. Translating gives CASSIRAGGYVGELFF.